A selection of T cell receptor beta chains follows, all from one sample in a study of monozygotic twins with inflammatory bowel disease. TCRdb reprocessed the 5' RACE reads; each CDR3 protein has one entry and no DNA is given. This sample's table reports roughly 170,000 distinct CDR3 sequences. The specimen was blood. These receptors all come from a human donor with ulcerative colitis or Crohn's disease, or a healthy co-twin of an affected twin (not recorded which). Both conserved end residues are part of each CDR3.

TRBJ2-5 TRBV12-3/TRBV12-4 CASSSPRTSGRETQYF
TRBJ2-1 TRBV20-1 CSATSSGRHYNEQFF
TRBJ2-7 TRBV7-2 CASSSAYEQYF
TRBJ2-2 TRBV10-3 CAISESKGRTGELFF
TRBJ2-1 TRBV3-1 CASSQLLVGEQFF
TRBJ2-7 TRBV5-1 CASSLAGSDYEQYF
TRBJ2-1 TRBV27 CASSYSQGDLTMKQFF
TRBJ2-1 TRBV6-2/TRBV6-3 CASSQTRYNEQFF
TRBJ2-7 TRBV18 CASSMDRGLYEQYF
TRBJ2-5 TRBV4-2 CASSQVIAGRQETQYF
TRBJ2-1 TRBV5-1 CASGGRPESSYNEQFF
TRBJ2-6 TRBV28 CASSRANVLTF
TRBJ1-1 TRBV7-8 CASSLVGGGNTEAFF
TRBJ2-3 TRBV4-1 CASSQGSQGAGTDTQYF
TRBJ1-1 TRBV10-3 CATQPQGGTMNTEAFF
TRBJ1-4 TRBV7-2 CASSLGTGDGEKLFF
TRBJ2-1 TRBV11-2 CASSSPGQHYNEQFF
TRBJ1-6 TRBV7-8 CASSLDGTGESPLHF
TRBJ1-3 TRBV11-2 CASSLDRGRGPFLPRTGNTIYF
TRBJ1-2 TRBV7-2 CASSLRFGTGLYGYTF
TRBJ2-1 TRBV12-3/TRBV12-4 CASSASGLAVYNEQFF
TRBJ1-3 TRBV5-1 CASSSIPGQGSGNTIYF
TRBJ2-3 TRBV15 CATSRTPREGAADTQYF
TRBJ1-1 TRBV18 CASSPVQGISEAFF
TRBJ2-5 TRBV5-1 CASSWGLAGQETQYF
TRBJ1-2 TRBV28 CASTPGRGDYGYTF
TRBJ2-2 TRBV5-1 CATRQSNTGELFF
TRBJ2-4 TRBV20-1 CSARDGAGGSNIQYF
TRBJ2-1 TRBV6-5 CASSYSAGYSIRQFF
TRBJ1-6 TRBV5-5 CASRNGTEAPLHF
TRBJ1-2 TRBV6-2/TRBV6-3 CASSPHSSQFGYTF
TRBJ1-4 TRBV10-3 CAIRGDEKLFF
TRBJ2-7 TRBV20-1 CSASPGAKQYF
TRBJ1-6 TRBV6-2/TRBV6-3 CASRRDGSSYNSPLHF
TRBJ2-7 TRBV5-1 CASRAGPANEQYF
TRBJ1-1 TRBV3-1 CASSPDSNTEAFF
TRBJ2-7 TRBV6-5 CASRPGGKNEQYF
TRBJ1-5 TRBV11-2 CASSTSGTSNQPQHF
TRBJ2-7 TRBV20-1 CSAKPGTPSYEQYF
TRBJ2-7 TRBV5-4 CASSSRQSYEQYF
TRBJ1-5 TRBV6-2/TRBV6-3 CASSPGQGPNQPQHF
TRBJ1-1 TRBV6-2/TRBV6-3 CASSDRTGNTEAFF
TRBJ2-2 TRBV14 CASSRVPTGELFF
TRBJ2-3 TRBV7-2 CASSLSPGTGARGQYF
TRBJ1-6 TRBV6-1 CASQGTMGSYNSPLHF
TRBJ2-7 TRBV7-2 CASSLPGLAYEQYF
TRBJ1-6 TRBV2 CASIPQGGLGSPLHF
TRBJ1-4 TRBV12-3/TRBV12-4 CASSLRQEEKLFF
TRBJ2-7 TRBV15 CATSRPRGLADEQYF
TRBJ2-7 TRBV29-1 CSVGQGGYEQYF
TRBJ2-7 TRBV3-1 CASSQRSGSSYEQYF
TRBJ1-3 TRBV29-1 CSVDRGLSGNTIYF
TRBJ1-2 TRBV5-6 CASSLDKQGSDGYTF
TRBJ2-7 TRBV2 CASSPGELSSYEQYF
TRBJ2-1 TRBV5-6 CASSLDGLAQSYNEQFF
TRBJ2-4 TRBV5-1 CASSLGSGLAKNIQYF
TRBJ2-2 TRBV20-1 CSAAPIAGGPKQGLFF
TRBJ2-1 TRBV11-2 CASSSKVGLAGASSYNEQFF
TRBJ2-7 TRBV7-2 CASSVESAGPYEQYF